This record covers a single T cell receptor beta chain. The antigen remains unidentified. CDR3 size: 17 residues. From germline, CDR1 is SGHAT and CDR2 FQNNGV. V shed 4 bases, J shed 4 bases, and the junction held 15 bases outside the gene matches. Produced via immunoSEQ multiplex PCR; TCRdb's table is partial and in-frame only. The data contain some 180,000 clones, about 90% of them singletons. Second-dose schedules of about 4 or about 12 weeks were combined. This specimen belongs to a study of T cell responses to AZD1222 COVID-19 vaccine. Study-level results: Repertoire samples came only from after the peak T cell response. After two AZD1222 doses, spike-specific TCR breadth and depth rose versus day 0. Donors were mostly white British, more females; clonal diversity possibly underestimated.

This specimen consisted of peripheral blood, obtained 28 days after the second AZD1222 dose. The TCR sequence derives from an adult who received the AZD1222 COVID-19 vaccine. V is TRBV11-2 and J is TRBJ1-2, with 7 bases identical to TRBD1. The CDR3 sequence is CASSSNRAGGLSYGYTF. The CDR3 DNA follows: TGTGCCAGCAGCTCAAACAGGGCAGGGGGGTTGAGCTATGGCTACACCTTC. The full variable domain, in which reference TRBV11-2 and TRBJ1-2 provide the parts outside the CDR3, is EAGVAQSPRYKIIEKRQSVAFWCNPISGHATLYWYQQILGQGPKLLIQFQNNGVVDDSQLPKDRFSAERLKGVDSTLKIQPAKLEDSAVYLCASSSNRAGGLSYGYTFGSGTRLTVV.